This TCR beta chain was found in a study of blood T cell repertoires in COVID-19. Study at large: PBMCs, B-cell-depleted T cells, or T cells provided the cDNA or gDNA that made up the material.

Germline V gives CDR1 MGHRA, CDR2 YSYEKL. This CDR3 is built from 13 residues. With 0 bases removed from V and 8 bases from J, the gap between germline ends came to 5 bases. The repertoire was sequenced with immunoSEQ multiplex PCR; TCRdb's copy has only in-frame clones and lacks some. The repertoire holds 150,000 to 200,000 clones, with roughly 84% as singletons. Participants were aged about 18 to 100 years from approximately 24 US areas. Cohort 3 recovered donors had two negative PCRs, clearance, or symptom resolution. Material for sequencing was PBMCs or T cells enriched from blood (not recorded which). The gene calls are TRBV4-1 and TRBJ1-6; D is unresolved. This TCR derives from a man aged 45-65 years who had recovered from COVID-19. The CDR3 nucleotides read TGCGCCAGCAGCCAAGATCGGTATTCACCCCTCCACTTT. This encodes CASSQDRYSPLHF.